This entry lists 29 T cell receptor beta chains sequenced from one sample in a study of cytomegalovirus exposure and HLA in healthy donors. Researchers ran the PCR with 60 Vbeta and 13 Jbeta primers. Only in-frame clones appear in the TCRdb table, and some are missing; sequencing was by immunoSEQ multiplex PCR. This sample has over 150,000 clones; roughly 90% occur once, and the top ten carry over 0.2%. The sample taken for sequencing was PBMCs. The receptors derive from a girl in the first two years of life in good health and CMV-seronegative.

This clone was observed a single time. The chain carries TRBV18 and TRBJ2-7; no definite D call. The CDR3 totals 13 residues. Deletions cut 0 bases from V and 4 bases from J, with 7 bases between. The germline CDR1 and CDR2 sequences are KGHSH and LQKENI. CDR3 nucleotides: TGTGCCAGCTCACCACCGTCCAAATACGAGCAGTACTTC. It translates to CASSPPSKYEQYF.

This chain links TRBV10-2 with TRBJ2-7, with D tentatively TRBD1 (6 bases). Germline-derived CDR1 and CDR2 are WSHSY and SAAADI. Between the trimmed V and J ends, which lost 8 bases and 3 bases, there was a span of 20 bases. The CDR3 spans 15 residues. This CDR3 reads CASGLGARSLYEQYF. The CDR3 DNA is TGCGCCAGCGGTTTGGGGGCTCGGTCCCTCTACGAGCAGTACTTC.

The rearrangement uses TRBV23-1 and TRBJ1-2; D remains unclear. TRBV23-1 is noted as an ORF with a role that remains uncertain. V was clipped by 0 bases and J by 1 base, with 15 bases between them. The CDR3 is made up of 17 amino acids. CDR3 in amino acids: CASSQSFLNQDNYGYTF. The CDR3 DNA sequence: TGCGCCAGCAGTCAATCGTTTCTGAACCAGGATAACTATGGCTACACCTTC.

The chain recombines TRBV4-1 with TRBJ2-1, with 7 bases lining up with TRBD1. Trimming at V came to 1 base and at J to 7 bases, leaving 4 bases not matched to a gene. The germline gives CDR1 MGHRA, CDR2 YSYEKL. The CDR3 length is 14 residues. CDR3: CASSQVPTGNEQFF. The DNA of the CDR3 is TGCGCCAGCAGCCAAGTTCCGACAGGGAATGAGCAGTTCTTC.

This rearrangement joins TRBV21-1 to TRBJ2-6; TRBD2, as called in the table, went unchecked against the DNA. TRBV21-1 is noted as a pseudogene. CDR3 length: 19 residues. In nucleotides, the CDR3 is TGTGCCAGCAGCACCCCGGACGGGGGGCGGAGCTCTGGGGCCAACGTCCTGACTTTC. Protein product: CASSTPDGGRSSGANVLTF.

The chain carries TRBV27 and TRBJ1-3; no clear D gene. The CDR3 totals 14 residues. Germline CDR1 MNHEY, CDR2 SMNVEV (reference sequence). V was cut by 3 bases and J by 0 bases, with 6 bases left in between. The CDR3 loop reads CASSFRSSGNTIYF. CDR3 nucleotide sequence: TGTGCCAGCAGTTTCCGGAGCTCTGGAAACACCATATATTTT.

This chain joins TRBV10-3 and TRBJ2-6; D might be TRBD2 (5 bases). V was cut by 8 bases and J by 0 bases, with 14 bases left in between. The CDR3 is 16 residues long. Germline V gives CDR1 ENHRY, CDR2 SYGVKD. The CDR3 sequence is CAIGRGLLSGANVLTF. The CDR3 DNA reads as TGTGCCATCGGCCGGGGTCTCCTCTCTGGGGCCAACGTCCTGACTTTC.

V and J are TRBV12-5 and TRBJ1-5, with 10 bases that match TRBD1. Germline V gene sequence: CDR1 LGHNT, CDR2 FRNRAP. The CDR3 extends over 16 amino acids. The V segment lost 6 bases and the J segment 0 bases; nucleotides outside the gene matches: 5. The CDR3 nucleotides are TGTGCTAGTGGCCTCGGACAGGGGGATAGCAATCAGCCCCAGCATTTT. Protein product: CASGLGQGDSNQPQHF.

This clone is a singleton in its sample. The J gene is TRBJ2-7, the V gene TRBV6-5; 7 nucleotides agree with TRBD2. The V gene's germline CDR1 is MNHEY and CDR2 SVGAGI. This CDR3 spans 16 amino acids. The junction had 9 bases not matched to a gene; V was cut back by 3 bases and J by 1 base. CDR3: CASSYSWEGRSYEQYF. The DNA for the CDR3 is TGTGCCAGCAGTTATTCGTGGGAGGGCCGATCCTACGAGCAGTACTTC.

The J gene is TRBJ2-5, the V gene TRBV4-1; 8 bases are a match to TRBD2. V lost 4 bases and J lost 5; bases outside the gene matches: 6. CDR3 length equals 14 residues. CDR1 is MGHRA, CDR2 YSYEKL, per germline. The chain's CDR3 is CASSRAGGGETQYF. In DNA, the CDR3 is TGCGCCAGCAGCCGGGCGGGGGGCGGGGAGACCCAGTACTTC.

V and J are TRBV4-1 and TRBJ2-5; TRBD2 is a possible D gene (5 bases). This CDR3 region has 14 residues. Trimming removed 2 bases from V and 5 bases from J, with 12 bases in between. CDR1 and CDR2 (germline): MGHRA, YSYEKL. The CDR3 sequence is CASSQLLVLETQYF. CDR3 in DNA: TGCGCCAGCAGCCAATTACTAGTTCTCGAGACCCAGTACTTC.

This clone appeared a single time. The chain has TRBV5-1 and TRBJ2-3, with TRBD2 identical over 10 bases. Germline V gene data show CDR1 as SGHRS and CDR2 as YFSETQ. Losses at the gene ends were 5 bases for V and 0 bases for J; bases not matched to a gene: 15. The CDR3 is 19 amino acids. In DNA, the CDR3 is TGCGCCAGCAGACACCCAGGGGCTAGCGGGAGAGGGAGCACAGATACGCAGTATTTT. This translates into CASRHPGASGRGSTDTQYF.

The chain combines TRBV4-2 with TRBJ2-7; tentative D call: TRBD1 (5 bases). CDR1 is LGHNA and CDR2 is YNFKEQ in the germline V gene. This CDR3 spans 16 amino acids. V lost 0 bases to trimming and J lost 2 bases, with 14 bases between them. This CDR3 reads CASSQEGPGSAYEQYF. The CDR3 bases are TGTGCCAGCAGCCAAGAGGGCCCAGGGTCCGCCTACGAGCAGTACTTC.

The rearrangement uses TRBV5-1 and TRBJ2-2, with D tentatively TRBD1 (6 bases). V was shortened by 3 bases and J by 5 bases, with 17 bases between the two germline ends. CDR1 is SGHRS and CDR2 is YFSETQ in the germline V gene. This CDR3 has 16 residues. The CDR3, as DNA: TGCGCCAGCAGCTCTCGTCAGGGGAAACTTACCGGGGAGCTGTTTTTT. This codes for CASSSRQGKLTGELFF.

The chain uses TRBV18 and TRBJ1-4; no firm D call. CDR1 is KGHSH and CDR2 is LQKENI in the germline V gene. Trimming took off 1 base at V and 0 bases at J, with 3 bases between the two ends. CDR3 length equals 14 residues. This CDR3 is CASSPRATNEKLFF. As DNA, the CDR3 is TGTGCCAGCTCACCACGCGCAACTAATGAAAAACTGTTTTTT.

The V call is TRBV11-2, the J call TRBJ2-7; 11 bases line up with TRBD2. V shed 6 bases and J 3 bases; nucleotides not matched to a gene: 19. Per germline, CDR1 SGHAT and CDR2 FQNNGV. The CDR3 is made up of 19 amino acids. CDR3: CASSRQGLAAFPINYEQYF. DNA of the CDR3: TGTGCCAGCAGTCGCCAGGGACTAGCGGCCTTCCCGATAAACTACGAGCAGTACTTC.

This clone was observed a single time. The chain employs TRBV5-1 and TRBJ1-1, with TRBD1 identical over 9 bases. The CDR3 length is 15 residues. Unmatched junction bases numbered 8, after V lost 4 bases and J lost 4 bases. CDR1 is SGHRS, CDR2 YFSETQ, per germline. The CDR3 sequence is CASSAPGTGSTEAFF. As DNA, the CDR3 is TGCGCCAGCAGCGCCCCCGGGACAGGGTCCACTGAAGCTTTCTTT.

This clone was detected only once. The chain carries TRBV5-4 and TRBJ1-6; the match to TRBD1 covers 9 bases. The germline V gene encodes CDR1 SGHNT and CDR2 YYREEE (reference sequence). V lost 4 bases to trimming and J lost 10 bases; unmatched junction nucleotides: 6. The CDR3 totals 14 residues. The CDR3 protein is CASSLGDRVSPLHF. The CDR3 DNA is TGTGCCAGCAGCCTTGGGGACAGGGTCTCACCCCTCCACTTT.

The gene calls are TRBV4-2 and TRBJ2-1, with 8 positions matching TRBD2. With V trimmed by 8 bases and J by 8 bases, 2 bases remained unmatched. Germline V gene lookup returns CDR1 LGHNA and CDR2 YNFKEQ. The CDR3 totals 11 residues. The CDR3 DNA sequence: TGTGCCAGCGCGGGGGGTTATGAGCAGTTCTTC. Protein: CASAGGYEQFF.

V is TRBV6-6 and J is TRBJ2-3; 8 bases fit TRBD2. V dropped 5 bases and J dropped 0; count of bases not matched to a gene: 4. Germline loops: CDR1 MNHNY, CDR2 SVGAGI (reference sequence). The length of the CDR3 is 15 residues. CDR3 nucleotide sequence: TGTGCCAGCAGTCGAATAGCGGGGAGCACAGATACGCAGTATTTT. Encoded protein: CASSRIAGSTDTQYF.

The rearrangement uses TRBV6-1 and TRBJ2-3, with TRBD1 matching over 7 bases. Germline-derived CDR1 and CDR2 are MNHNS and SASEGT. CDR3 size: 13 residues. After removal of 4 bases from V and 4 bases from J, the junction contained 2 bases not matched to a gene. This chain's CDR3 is CASSVQGADTQYF. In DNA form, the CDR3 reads TGTGCCAGCAGTGTCCAGGGGGCAGATACGCAGTATTTT.

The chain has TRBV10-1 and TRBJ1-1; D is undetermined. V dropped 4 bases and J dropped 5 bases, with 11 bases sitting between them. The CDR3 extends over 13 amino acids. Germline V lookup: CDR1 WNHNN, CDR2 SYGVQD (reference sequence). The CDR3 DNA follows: TGCGCCAGCAGTGTAACAGCTGGAACTGAAGCTTTCTTT. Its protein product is CASSVTAGTEAFF.

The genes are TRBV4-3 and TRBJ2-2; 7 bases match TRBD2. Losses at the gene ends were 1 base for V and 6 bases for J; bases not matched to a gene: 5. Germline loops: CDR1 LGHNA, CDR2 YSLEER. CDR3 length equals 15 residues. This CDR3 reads CASSQGGGISGELFF. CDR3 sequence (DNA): TGCGCCAGCAGCCAAGGGGGGGGGATATCCGGGGAGCTGTTTTTT.

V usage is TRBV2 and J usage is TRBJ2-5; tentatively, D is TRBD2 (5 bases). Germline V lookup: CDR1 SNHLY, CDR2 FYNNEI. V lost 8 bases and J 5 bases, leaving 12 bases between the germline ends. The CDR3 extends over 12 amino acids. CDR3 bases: TGTGCCAGCTGGGTCCCGGGGGAGACCCAGTACTTC. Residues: CASWVPGETQYF.

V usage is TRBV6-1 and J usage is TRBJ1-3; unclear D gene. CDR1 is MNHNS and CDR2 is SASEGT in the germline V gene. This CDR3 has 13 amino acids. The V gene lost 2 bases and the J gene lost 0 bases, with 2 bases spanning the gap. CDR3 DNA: TGTGCCAGCAGTGAACACTCTGGAAACACCATATATTTT. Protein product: CASSEHSGNTIYF.

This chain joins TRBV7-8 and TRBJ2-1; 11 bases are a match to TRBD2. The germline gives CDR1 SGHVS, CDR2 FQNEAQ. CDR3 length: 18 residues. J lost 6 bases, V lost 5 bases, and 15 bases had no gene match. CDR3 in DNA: TGTGCCAGCAGCCTTCAGACTAGCGGGGCGTCGTTCGGCAATGAGCAGTTCTTC. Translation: CASSLQTSGASFGNEQFF.

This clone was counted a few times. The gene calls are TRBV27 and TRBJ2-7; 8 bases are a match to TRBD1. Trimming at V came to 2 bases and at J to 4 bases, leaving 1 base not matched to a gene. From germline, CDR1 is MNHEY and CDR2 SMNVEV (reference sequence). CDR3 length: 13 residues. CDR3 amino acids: CASSLQGAYEQYF. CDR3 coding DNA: TGTGCCAGCAGTTTACAGGGGGCTTACGAGCAGTACTTC.

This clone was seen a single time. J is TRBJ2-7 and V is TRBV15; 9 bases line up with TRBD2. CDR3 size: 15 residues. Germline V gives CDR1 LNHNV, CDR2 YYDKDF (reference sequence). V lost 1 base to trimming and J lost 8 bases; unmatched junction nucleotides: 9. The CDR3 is CATSRVAGDGTKQYF. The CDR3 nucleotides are TGTGCCACCAGCAGAGTAGCGGGGGATGGAACGAAGCAGTACTTC.

In nucleotides, the CDR3 is TGTGCCAGCGGACTAGCGGGGGGTAGCACAGATACGCAGTATTTT. Translating it yields CASGLAGGSTDTQYF. This chain joins TRBV25-1 and TRBJ2-3; 14 positions agree with TRBD2. From germline, CDR1 is MGHDK and CDR2 SYGVNS. The CDR3 loop spans 15 amino acids. V lost 8 bases to trimming and J lost 0 bases; unmatched junction nucleotides: 1.